This TCR beta chain was documented in a study of identifying expanded T cells in peripheral blood. Only in-frame clones appear in the TCRdb table, and some are missing; sequencing was by immunoSEQ multiplex PCR. The sample lists 90,000 to 110,000 clones, less than 90% seen once, with just under 8.5% in the top ten. The CDR3 totals 17 residues. Per the germline V gene, CDR1 is LNHNV and CDR2 is YYDKDF (reference sequence). The junction had 10 bases not matched to a gene; V was cut back by 5 bases and J by 7 bases. This TCR derives from a person aged 18 to 70 in good health. The sequencing sample was made of blood. The genes are TRBV15 and TRBJ1-6, with 11 bases aligning to TRBD1. The CDR3 here is CATSRVSWDRGNSPLHF. The CDR3, as DNA: TGTGCCACCAGCCGCGTCAGCTGGGACAGGGGGAATTCACCCCTCCACTTT.